A selection of T cell receptor beta chains follows, all from one sample in a study of a mutant IDH1 vaccine in newly diagnosed glioma. These TCRs are of unknown antigen specificity. Sequencing was performed with immunoSEQ multiplex PCR; in TCRdb, only in-frame clones are kept and a portion is missing. This table holds 45,000 to 55,000 clones, less than 85% found once. The source was PBMCs, collected from a glioma patient whose treatment included an IDH1 peptide vaccine. The receptor set was obtained from a woman in her twenties or thirties with glioma. Some clones in this sample may be carry-over from other donors' samples. The CDR3 runs from the conserved cysteine through the conserved F or W. Each record gives: J gene, V gene, clone size, D gene, CDR3 DNA, CDR3 protein. A D gene is named only where the DNA matches it firmly. Clone size is shown for a subset of rows, as once, few, many or a class of expanded clone.

>TRBJ2-1|TRBV10-1|.|.
TGCGCCAGCAGTGAGTCGGTACTCCCATACAATGAGCAGTTCTTC
CASSESVLPYNEQFF
>TRBJ2-7|TRBV6-1|.|.
TGTGCCAGCAGGTATCAAAACGAGCAGTACTTC
CASRYQNEQYF
>TRBJ1-4|TRBV6-5|.|.
TGTGCCAGCAGGGACACAGGGTCCACTAATGAAAAACTGTTTTTT
CASRDTGSTNEKLFF
>TRBJ1-1|TRBV2|few|.
TGTGCCAGCAGGGGAGGGTGGGTTACTGAAGCTTTCTTT
CASRGGWVTEAFF
>TRBJ1-5|TRBV19|.|.
TGTGCCAGTAGTCTCTTTAGCAATCAGCCCCAGCATTTT
CASSLFSNQPQHF
>TRBJ2-7|TRBV6-5|.|.
TGTGCCAGCAGTTACTATGGCGGGAACTCCTACGAGCAGTACTTC
CASSYYGGNSYEQYF
>TRBJ2-4|TRBV30|once|.
TGTGCCTGGAGTGTAAGGGACCTAGCCAAAAACATTCAGTACTTC
CAWSVRDLAKNIQYF
>TRBJ1-2|TRBV6-1|.|.
TGTGCCAGCAGTGAAGCGCTTACGGCCGTGTATGGCTACACCTTC
CASSEALTAVYGYTF
>TRBJ1-1|TRBV30|.|.
TGTGCCTGGAACGACGCTTTGGCAGCTTTCTTT
CAWNDALAAFF
>TRBJ2-5|TRBV7-8|.|.
TGTGCCAGCAGTCCGACGGCTATCCAAGAGACCCAGTACTTC
CASSPTAIQETQYF